The clone carrying this T cell receptor beta chain was seen only a few times. This sample is part of a study of human T cells and chemical hapten exposure. Study overall: Weekly diphenylcyclopropenone doses were given to patients' scalps across the roughly 22-week study.

The CDR3 contains 14 residues. The V end was cut by 2 bases, the J end by 6 bases, with 11 bases between. CDR1 MNHEY and CDR2 SVGEGT come from the germline V gene. Time point of the sample: pre-sensitization, week 0. Treatment defined: therapeutic diphenylcyclopropenone sensitization with weekly scalp DPC. TCRdb independently ran MiXCR on the RACE reads; one entry per CDR3 protein. The sample comprises some 200,000 distinct CDR3 sequences, more than 25% of which are singletons, and just under 3% rests with the top ten. Material: whole blood, obtained in connection with sensitization to the hapten diphenylcyclopropenone (DPC). V usage is TRBV6-2 or TRBV6-3 and J usage is TRBJ2-1, with D possibly matching TRBD2 (5 bases). The TCR originated in a woman in her 30s with alopecia areata. Some clones in this sample may be carry-over from other donors' samples. The CDR3 sequence: CASSYGGAGNEQFF. The CDR3 nucleotides are TGTGCCAGCAGTTACGGAGGAGCAGGCAATGAGCAGTTCTTC.